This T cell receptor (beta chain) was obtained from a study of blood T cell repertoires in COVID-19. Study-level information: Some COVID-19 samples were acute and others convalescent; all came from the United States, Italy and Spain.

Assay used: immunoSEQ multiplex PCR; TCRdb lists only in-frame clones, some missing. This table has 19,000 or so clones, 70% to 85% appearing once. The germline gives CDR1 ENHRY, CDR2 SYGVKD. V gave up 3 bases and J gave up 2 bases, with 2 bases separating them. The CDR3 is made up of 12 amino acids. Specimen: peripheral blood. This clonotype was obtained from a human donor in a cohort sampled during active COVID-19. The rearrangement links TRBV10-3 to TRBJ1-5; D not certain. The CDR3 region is CAISDGNQPQHF. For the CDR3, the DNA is TGTGCCATCAGTGACGGCAATCAGCCCCAGCATTTT.